The clone carrying this T cell receptor beta chain occurred a few times. The data stem from a study of T-cell reconstitution after alpha-beta-depleted transplantation in children. V lost 3 bases and J lost 3, with 6 bases in between. CDR3 length equals 11 residues. Germline CDR1 reads SQVTM; CDR2 reads ANQGSEA. Unique molecular identifiers were incorporated when the TCRbeta library was constructed. TCRdb recomputed calls from the PCR reads with MiXCR, one row per CDR3 protein. Of about 610,000 distinct CDR3 sequences in the sample, 8% to 11% were seen once. The V call is TRBV29-1, the J call TRBJ2-7; D ambiguous. The TCR comes from a human donor who donated a stem cell graft to a child with acute myeloid leukemia. This sample comprised PBMCs from the stem cell graft donor, obtained from the stem cell graft. The DNA for the CDR3 is TGCAGCGTTGAGGAGAACTACGAGCAGTACTTC. The encoded protein is CSVEENYEQYF.